These 19 T cell receptor beta chains came from one sample sequenced in a study of blood T cell repertoires in COVID-19. Only in-frame clones appear in the TCRdb table, and some are missing; sequencing was by immunoSEQ multiplex PCR. In the table there are 45,000 to 50,000 clones, approximately 83% of which are singletons. The sequenced sample consisted of peripheral blood. The receptors here all came from an elderly woman with COVID-19, enrolled during active disease.

This clone was seen a single time. V and J are TRBV15 and TRBJ2-7, with 9 bases matching TRBD1. The length of the CDR3 is 16 residues. V lost 0 bases and J lost 9; bases outside the gene matches: 12. Germline V gene sequence: CDR1 LNHNV, CDR2 YYDKDF (reference sequence). CDR3: CATSRDYSLGTGTQYF. CDR3 nucleotides: TGTGCCACCAGCAGAGATTATAGCCTAGGGACAGGGACGCAGTACTTC.

This clone was counted once. CDR3 region: CASSLDRGLNSPLHF. The CDR3 DNA sequence: TGTGCCAGCAGCTTAGATAGGGGGTTGAATTCACCCCTCCACTTT. The V gene is TRBV11-2, the J gene TRBJ1-6, with a possible D match to TRBD1 (6 bases). Between the trimmed V and J ends, which lost 0 bases and 7 bases, there was a span of 10 bases. This CDR3 is 15 amino acids long. CDR1 SGHAT and CDR2 FQNNGV come from the germline V gene.

This rearrangement joins TRBV5-6 to TRBJ1-1; no definite D call. Per the germline V gene, CDR1 is SGHDT and CDR2 is YYEEEE. The CDR3 totals 14 residues. V was clipped by 0 bases and J by 2 bases, with 8 bases between them. The CDR3 region is CASSLGRVNTEAFF. CDR3 nucleotides: TGTGCCAGCAGCTTGGGGAGAGTAAACACTGAAGCTTTCTTT.

This clone was picked up one time. The rearrangement joins TRBV7-3 to TRBJ2-7; the match to TRBD2 covers 7 bases. CDR1 is SGHTA, CDR2 FQGTGA, per germline. The V and J ends lost 2 bases and 2 bases, in that order; junction bases with no gene match: 3. CDR3 length: 14 residues. The CDR3 reads CASSLGGGAYEQYF. CDR3 DNA sequence: TGTGCCAGCAGCTTAGGCGGGGGAGCCTACGAGCAGTACTTC.

The chain combines TRBV9 with TRBJ2-5, with 9 bases identical to TRBD2. There are 16 residues in the CDR3. V was clipped by 3 bases and J by 5 bases; unmatched bases: 11. Germline V gene lookup returns CDR1 SGDLS and CDR2 YYNGEE. Here the CDR3 DNA reads TGTGCCAGCAGCGCCGGAGGACTAGCGTTCGGCGAGACCCAGTACTTC. It specifies CASSAGGLAFGETQYF.

The V call is TRBV7-9, the J call TRBJ1-2; 8 positions match TRBD1. The CDR3 is made up of 14 amino acids. The germline CDR1 and CDR2 sequences are SEHNR and FQNEAQ (reference sequence). With V trimmed by 3 bases and J by 10 bases, 10 bases remained unmatched. DNA for the CDR3: TGTGCCAGCAGCTTTATCGACGGACAGGGAGACTACACCTTC. Residues: CASSFIDGQGDYTF.

This clone was counted between two and nine times. The rearrangement joins TRBV27 to TRBJ2-5; the match to TRBD2 covers 9 bases. The trim removed 2 bases at V and 5 bases at J, leaving 3 bases unmatched. The germline gives CDR1 MNHEY, CDR2 SMNVEV (reference sequence). The CDR3 is made up of 14 amino acids. The CDR3 DNA follows: TGTGCCAGCAGTTTAGCGGGGGGGGCGGAGACCCAGTACTTC. This sequence encodes CASSLAGGAETQYF.

The rearrangement uses TRBV2 and TRBJ2-5; 12 nucleotides line up with TRBD2. There are 17 residues in the CDR3. Germline CDR1 reads SNHLY; CDR2 reads FYNNEI. Trimming removed 6 bases from V and 4 bases from J; junction bases left unmatched: 12. The CDR3 DNA reads TGTGCCAGCAGAACCTTAGGGGGGGGACTAGCGGGAGAGACCCAGTACTTC. It specifies CASRTLGGGLAGETQYF.

The chain links TRBV5-1 to TRBJ2-5; TRBD1 matches at 11 bases. Germline lookup yields CDR1 SGHRS and CDR2 YFSETQ. This CDR3 contains 17 residues. With 2 bases clipped from V and 5 bases from J, the junction kept 11 bases outside the gene matches. CDR3 coding DNA: TGCGCCAGCAGCTTTACCCCCGGGACAGGGGGGATGGAGACCCAGTACTTC. Its protein is CASSFTPGTGGMETQYF.

Here the CDR3 DNA reads TGTGCCAGCAGCTTAGAGGGACAGGGGGCCCTCTCTGGAAACACCATATATTTT. Its translation: CASSLEGQGALSGNTIYF. The rearrangement links TRBV7-2 to TRBJ1-3, with 12 nucleotides matching TRBD1. With V trimmed by 1 base and J by 0 bases, 4 bases remained unmatched. Germline CDR1 reads SGHTA; CDR2 reads FQGNSA. The CDR3 is 18 residues long. Complete variable domain (other parts from reference TRBV7-2 and TRBJ1-3): GAGVSQSPSNKVTEKGKDVELRCDPISGHTALYWYRQSLGQGLEFLIYFQGNSAPDKSGLPSDRFSAERTGGSVSTLTIQRTQQEDSAVYLCASSLEGQGALSGNTIYFGEGSWLTVV.

V is TRBV28 and J is TRBJ2-1; TRBD2 matches 9 bases. The V and J ends lost 3 bases and 0 bases, in that order; junction bases with no gene match: 9. The CDR3 is made up of 18 amino acids. CDR1 is MDHEN and CDR2 is SYDVKM in the germline V gene. CDR3 protein: CASSLRTSAHYSYNEQFF. The CDR3 bases are TGTGCCAGCAGTTTGAGGACTAGCGCCCATTACTCCTACAATGAGCAGTTCTTC.

This chain links TRBV7-9 with TRBJ1-1, with D perhaps matching TRBD1 (6 bases). The CDR3 has 14 amino acids. Trimming took 1 base from V and 4 from J, leaving 10 bases between them. From germline, CDR1 is SEHNR and CDR2 FQNEAQ (reference sequence). The CDR3 reads CASSLDQGLTEAFF. CDR3 nucleotides: TGTGCCAGCAGCTTAGATCAGGGGCTCACTGAAGCTTTCTTT. The entire variable domain, with the rest obtained from reference TRBV7-9 and TRBJ1-1, is as follows: DTGVSQNPRHKITKRGQNVTFRCDPISEHNRLYWYRQTLGQGPEFLTYFQNEAQLEKSRLLSDRFSAERPKGSFSTLEIQRTEQGDSAMYLCASSLDQGLTEAFFGQGTRLTVV.

The chain is built from TRBV11-2 and TRBJ2-5; 14 bases match TRBD2. V shed 3 bases, J shed 3 bases, and the junction held 9 bases outside the gene matches. CDR3 length: 18 amino acids. Looked up from germline, CDR1 is SGHAT and CDR2 is FQNNGV. This CDR3 is CASSLGTSGGRAEETQYF. The CDR3 DNA reads as TGTGCCAGCAGCTTGGGGACTAGCGGGGGAAGGGCAGAAGAGACCCAGTACTTC. Supplemented by reference TRBV11-2 and TRBJ2-5, the full variable domain reads EAGVAQSPRYKIIEKRQSVAFWCNPISGHATLYWYQQILGQGPKLLIQFQNNGVVDDSQLPKDRFSAERLKGVDSTLKIQPAKLEDSAVYLCASSLGTSGGRAEETQYFGPGTRLLVL.

The chain employs TRBV7-2 and TRBJ1-1, with 7 nucleotides matching TRBD1. V shed 1 base and J 1 base; nucleotides not matched to a gene: 12. The CDR3 runs 18 residues. The germline gives CDR1 SGHTA, CDR2 FQGNSA. The CDR3 sequence: CASSLGRQGANQNTEAFF. As DNA, the CDR3 is TGTGCCAGCAGCTTAGGAAGACAGGGAGCAAATCAGAACACTGAAGCTTTCTTT.

The genes are TRBV18 and TRBJ2-3; D is ambiguous. The germline gives CDR1 KGHSH, CDR2 LQKENI. With 3 bases removed from V and 4 bases from J, the gap between germline ends came to 14 bases. This CDR3 has 15 residues. This CDR3 reads CASSPPNRVADTQYF. CDR3 bases: TGTGCCAGCTCACCTCCGAACCGGGTGGCAGATACGCAGTATTTT.

The J gene is TRBJ2-7, the V gene TRBV15, with D unresolved. The V end lost 0 bases, the J end lost 3 bases, and 3 bases lay between the germline ends. The CDR3 has 12 residues. Germline CDR1 LNHNV, CDR2 YYDKDF (reference sequence). CDR3 residues: CATSRDSYEQYF. The CDR3 DNA sequence: TGTGCCACCAGCAGAGATAGCTACGAGCAGTACTTC. Full variable domain (missing parts from reference TRBV15 and TRBJ2-7): DAMVIQNPRYQVTQFGKPVTLSCSQTLNHNVMYWYQQKSSQAPKLLFHYYDKDFNNEADTPDNFQSRRPNTSFCFLDIRSPGLGDTAMYLCATSRDSYEQYFGPGTRLTVT.

This clone was observed a handful of times. The chain has TRBV7-9 and TRBJ1-5; tentatively, D is TRBD1 (6 bases). Trimming removed 3 bases at V and 14 bases at J, with 14 bases between. Germline CDR1 and CDR2: SEHNR and FQNEAQ (reference sequence). CDR3 length equals 12 residues. CDR3 in amino acids: CASSFTGTSKHF. The CDR3 DNA follows: TGTGCCAGCAGCTTTACCGGGACATCAAAGCATTTT. The whole variable domain, remainder taken from reference TRBV7-9 and TRBJ1-5, is DTGVSQNPRHKITKRGQNVTFRCDPISEHNRLYWYRQTLGQGPEFLTYFQNEAQLEKSRLLSDRFSAERPKGSFSTLEIQRTEQGDSAMYLCASSFTGTSKHFGDGTRLSIL.

The chain has TRBV4-1 and TRBJ1-1, with unresolved D. Germline V gene sequence: CDR1 MGHRA, CDR2 YSYEKL. The CDR3 is 14 amino acids. V shed 6 bases and J shed 1 base, with 12 bases lying between them. CDR3 DNA sequence: TGCGCCAGCAGTAGGAGGGCTGGGAACACTGAAGCTTTCTTT. Protein: CASSRRAGNTEAFF.

This rearrangement joins TRBV27 to TRBJ1-4; D not resolved. From germline, CDR1 is MNHEY and CDR2 SMNVEV (reference sequence). The CDR3 spans 12 residues. V gave up 5 bases and J gave up 5 bases, with 6 bases separating them. The CDR3 spells CASSRGNEKLFF. The DNA of the CDR3 is TGTGCCAGCAGTCGGGGAAATGAAAAACTGTTTTTT.